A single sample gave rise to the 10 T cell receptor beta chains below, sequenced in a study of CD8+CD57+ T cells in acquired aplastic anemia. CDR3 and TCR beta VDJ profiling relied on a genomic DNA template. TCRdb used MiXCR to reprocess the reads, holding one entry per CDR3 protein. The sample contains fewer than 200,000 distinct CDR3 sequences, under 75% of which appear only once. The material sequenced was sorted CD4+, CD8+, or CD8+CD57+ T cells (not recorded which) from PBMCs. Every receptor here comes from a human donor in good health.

CDR3 protein: CAISYDNNSPLHF. The CDR3 bases are TGTGCCATCTCTTACGACAATAATTCACCCCTCCACTTT. The rearrangement joins TRBV10-3 to TRBJ1-6; no reliable D call. The V end was cut by 8 bases, the J end by 5 bases, with 10 bases between. This CDR3 comprises 13 residues. Germline V gene data show CDR1 as ENHRY and CDR2 as SYGVKD.

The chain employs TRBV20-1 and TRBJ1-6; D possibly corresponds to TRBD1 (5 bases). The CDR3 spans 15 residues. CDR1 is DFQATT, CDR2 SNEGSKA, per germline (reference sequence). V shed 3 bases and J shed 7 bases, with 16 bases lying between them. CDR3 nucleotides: TGCAGTGCTAGCTCGGCCGGGACGGAGAATTCACCCCTCCACTTT. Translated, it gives CSASSAGTENSPLHF.

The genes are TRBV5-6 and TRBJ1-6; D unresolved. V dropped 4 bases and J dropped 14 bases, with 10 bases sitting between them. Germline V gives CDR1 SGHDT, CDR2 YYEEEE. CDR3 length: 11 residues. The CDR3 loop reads CASSAGRALHF. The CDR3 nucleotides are TGTGCCAGCAGCGCGGGAAGAGCCCTCCACTTT.

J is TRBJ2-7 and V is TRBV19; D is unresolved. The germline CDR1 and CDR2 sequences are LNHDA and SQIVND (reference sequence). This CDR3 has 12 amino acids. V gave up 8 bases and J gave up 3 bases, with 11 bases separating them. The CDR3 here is CASGRGDYEQYF. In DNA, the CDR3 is TGTGCCAGTGGGCGTGGGGACTACGAGCAGTACTTC.

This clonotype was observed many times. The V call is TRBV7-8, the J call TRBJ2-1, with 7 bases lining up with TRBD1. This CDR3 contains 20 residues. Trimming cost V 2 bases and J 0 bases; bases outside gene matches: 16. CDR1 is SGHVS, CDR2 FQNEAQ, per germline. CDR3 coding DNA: TGTGCCAGCAGCTTACATTACGGGACAGATCCCTCCAGCTCCTACAATGAGCAGTTCTTC. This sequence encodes CASSLHYGTDPSSSYNEQFF. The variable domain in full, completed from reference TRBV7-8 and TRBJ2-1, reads GAGVSQSPRYKVAKRGQDVALRCDPISGHVSLFWYQQALGQGPEFLTYFQNEAQLDKSGLPSDRFFAERPEGSVSTLKIQRTQQEDSAVYLCASSLHYGTDPSSSYNEQFFGPGTRLTVL.

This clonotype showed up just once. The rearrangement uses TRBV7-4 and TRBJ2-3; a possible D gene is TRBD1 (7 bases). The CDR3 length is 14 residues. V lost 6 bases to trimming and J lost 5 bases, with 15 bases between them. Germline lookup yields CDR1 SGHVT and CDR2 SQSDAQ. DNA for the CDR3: TGTGCCAGCAGACAGCGACAGGGAGGAGATACGCAGTATTTT. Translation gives CASRQRQGGDTQYF.

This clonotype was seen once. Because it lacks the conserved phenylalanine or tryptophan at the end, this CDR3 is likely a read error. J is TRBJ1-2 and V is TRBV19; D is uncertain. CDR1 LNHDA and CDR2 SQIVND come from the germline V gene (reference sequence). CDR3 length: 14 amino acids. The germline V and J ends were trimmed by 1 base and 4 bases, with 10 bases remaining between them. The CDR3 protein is CASSIVLVTYGYTL. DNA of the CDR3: TGTGCCAGTAGTATAGTGTTGGTCACCTATGGCTACACCCTC.

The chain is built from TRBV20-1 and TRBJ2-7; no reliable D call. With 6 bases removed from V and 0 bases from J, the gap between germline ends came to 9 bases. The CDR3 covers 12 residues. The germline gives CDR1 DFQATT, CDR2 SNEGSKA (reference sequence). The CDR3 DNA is TGCAGTGCGGACGGAAACTCCTACGAGCAGTACTTC. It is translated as CSADGNSYEQYF.

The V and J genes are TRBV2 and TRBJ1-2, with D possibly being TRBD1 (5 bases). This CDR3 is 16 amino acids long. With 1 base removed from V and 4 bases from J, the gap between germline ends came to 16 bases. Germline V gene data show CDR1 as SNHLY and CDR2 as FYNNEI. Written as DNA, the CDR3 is TGTGCCAGCAGTGAAGTTTTGAGGGGATGGAGCTATGGCTACACCTTC. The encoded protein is CASSEVLRGWSYGYTF.

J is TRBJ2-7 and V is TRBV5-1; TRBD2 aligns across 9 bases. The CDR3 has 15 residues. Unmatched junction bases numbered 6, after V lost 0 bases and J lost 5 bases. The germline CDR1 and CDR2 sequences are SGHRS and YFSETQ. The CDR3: CASSLGGGRAHEQYF. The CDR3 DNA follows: TGCGCCAGCAGCTTGGGTGGCGGGAGGGCACACGAGCAGTACTTC.